Listed here are 22 T cell receptor beta chains from one sample, sequenced in a study of post-analysis software for immune sequencing data. General observations from the study: Roughly 5 TRBV segments, TRBV5-6, TRBV5-1 and TRBV20-1 among them, were found more frequent in patients than controls.

Prepared TCR beta cDNA libraries contained unique molecular identifiers. From the PCR reads, TCRdb called clonotypes with MiXCR, one entry per CDR3 protein. The table has approximately 570,000 distinct CDR3 sequences, around 40% seen once. Their recognized antigens are unknown. The sequenced sample consisted of blood. The receptors here all came from a girl aged 5-17 years with multiple sclerosis.

This clonotype was seen a few times. The CDR3 nucleotides are TGTGCCAGCAGCCCTTTGGGTCTTGGAGGCGAGCAGTACTTC. Its translation is CASSPLGLGGEQYF. The V gene is TRBV12-3 or TRBV12-4, the J gene TRBJ2-7, with D possibly matching TRBD2 (5 bases). The length of the CDR3 is 14 residues. V shed 6 bases and J shed 6 bases, with 18 bases lying between them.

A note on this clonotype: The conserved phenylalanine or tryptophan normally closing the CDR3 is absent here, so this likely arose from a read error. V gene TRBV5-1 combines with J gene TRBJ2-5; a possible D gene is TRBD2 (7 bases). Looked up from germline, CDR1 is SGHRS and CDR2 is YFSETQ. This CDR3 contains 15 residues. V gave up 3 bases and J gave up 4 bases, with 16 bases separating them. CDR3 DNA: TGCGCCAGCAGCTGGGAGGGGGGGCGCCGAGAGACCCAGTACGTC. Encoded protein: CASSWEGGRRETQYV.

This clonotype occurred a few times. The genes are TRBV20-1 and TRBJ1-5, with no clear D. The germline V gene encodes CDR1 DFQATT and CDR2 SNEGSKA (reference sequence). With 0 bases removed from V and 2 bases from J, the gap between germline ends came to 8 bases. CDR3 length: 14 amino acids. The CDR3 DNA is TGCAGTGCTAGAGATCCGTGGGGCAATCAGCCCCAGCATTTT. Translated, it gives CSARDPWGNQPQHF.

This clonotype was recorded a few times. This sequence joins TRBV6-4 and TRBJ1-1; 7 bases line up with TRBD1. The CDR3 extends over 16 amino acids. Germline V gene lookup returns CDR1 MRHNA and CDR2 SNTAGT. Trimming at V came to 6 bases and at J to 3 bases, leaving 13 bases not matched to a gene. CDR3 nucleotides: TGTGCCAGCAGAAGAGACAGGGCCGGCCCGGACACTGAAGCTTTCTTT. Translating gives CASRRDRAGPDTEAFF.

V and J are TRBV7-2 and TRBJ1-1; D perhaps matches TRBD1 (6 bases). The germline V gene has CDR1 SGHTA and CDR2 FQGNSA. The CDR3 contains 14 residues. The V gene lost 5 bases and the J gene lost 4 bases, with 14 bases spanning the gap. CDR3 residues: CASSPQGRGTEAFF. CDR3 DNA sequence: TGTGCCAGCAGCCCACAGGGTCGGGGCACTGAAGCTTTCTTT. Full variable domain (rest looked up from reference TRBV7-2 and TRBJ1-1): GAGVSQSPSNKVTEKGKDVELRCDPISGHTALYWYRQSLGQGLEFLIYFQGNSAPDKSGLPSDRFSAERTGGSVSTLTIQRTQQEDSAVYLCASSPQGRGTEAFFGQGTRLTVV.

This clonotype was counted a few times. The J gene is TRBJ2-5, the V gene TRBV5-1; weak D call: TRBD2 (6 bases). Trimming took off 7 bases at V and 3 bases at J, with 16 bases between the two ends. CDR1 is SGHRS, CDR2 YFSETQ, per germline. The CDR3 runs 14 residues. The CDR3 region has the DNA TGCGCCAGCGTAGGGACTCTAGGGGAAGAGACCCAGTACTTC. It specifies CASVGTLGEETQYF.

This clonotype was seen a handful of times. This rearrangement joins TRBV7-2 to TRBJ2-7; no firm D call. The germline CDR1 and CDR2 sequences are SGHTA and FQGNSA. This CDR3 is 12 amino acids long. V gave up 5 bases and J gave up 7 bases, with 12 bases separating them. CDR3 DNA: TGTGCCAGCAGCCAAGACGTCGGGGAGCAGTACTTC. It is translated as CASSQDVGEQYF.

This clonotype came up a few times. This rearrangement joins TRBV4-1 to TRBJ2-5, with 11 bases identical to TRBD2. This CDR3 has 16 amino acids. CDR1 and CDR2 from the germline V gene are MGHRA and YSYEKL. Trimming at V came to 6 bases and at J to 0 bases, leaving 6 bases not matched to a gene. CDR3 residues: CASRGPSGRHQETQYF. Written as DNA, the CDR3 is TGCGCCAGCAGGGGCCCTAGCGGGAGGCACCAAGAGACCCAGTACTTC.

The rearrangement links TRBV10-3 to TRBJ2-3, with 7 bases lining up with TRBD2. V shed 6 bases and J 6 bases; nucleotides not matched to a gene: 18. The CDR3 runs 17 residues. Germline-derived CDR1 and CDR2 are ENHRY and SYGVKD. CDR3 region: CAISPSGGMRGADTQYF. In DNA, the CDR3 is TGTGCCATCAGCCCTTCGGGGGGTATGCGTGGTGCGGATACGCAGTATTTT.

The V gene is TRBV15, the J gene TRBJ2-7, with D possibly TRBD1 on 5 matching bases. The CDR3 is 15 amino acids. Germline V CDR1 and CDR2: LNHNV, YYDKDF (reference sequence). Trimming took 0 bases from V and 2 from J, leaving 11 bases between them. DNA for the CDR3: TGTGCCACCAGCAGAGACCTAGGGGAAACCTACGAGCAGTACTTC. Amino acids: CATSRDLGETYEQYF.

The chain employs TRBV3-1 and TRBJ2-5, with a possible D match to TRBD2 (6 bases). CDR1 and CDR2 from the germline V gene are LGHDT and YNNKEL (reference sequence). The CDR3 has 15 residues. The V and J ends lost 0 bases and 1 base respectively, with 9 bases between them. CDR3 sequence reads: CASSQELAVQETQYF. For the CDR3, the DNA is TGTGCCAGCAGCCAAGAACTAGCAGTCCAAGAGACCCAGTACTTC.

This chain joins TRBV6-1 and TRBJ1-1; no clear D gene. Germline lookup yields CDR1 MNHNS and CDR2 SASEGT. This CDR3 has 15 amino acids. V lost 2 bases and J 2 bases, leaving 12 bases between the germline ends. Here the CDR3 reads CASSESSLLNTEAFF. The DNA for the CDR3 is TGTGCCAGCAGTGAAAGTTCCCTTTTAAACACTGAAGCTTTCTTT.

V usage is TRBV6-1 and J usage is TRBJ2-5, with a weak D call TRBD2 (6 bases). This CDR3 region has 13 residues. CDR1 and CDR2 (germline): MNHNS, SASEGT. Trimming removed 7 bases at V and 5 bases at J, with 14 bases between. The DNA of the CDR3 is TGTGCCAGCACCGGTACAGGAGGGGAGACCCAGTACTTC. Its translation: CASTGTGGETQYF.

This clonotype was detected a few times. The V and J genes are TRBV5-5 and TRBJ2-7; 10 nucleotides match TRBD1. V lost 1 base to trimming and J lost 2 bases; unmatched junction nucleotides: 9. Germline CDR1 is SGHKS and CDR2 is YYEKEE (reference sequence). The CDR3 is made up of 17 amino acids. DNA for the CDR3: TGTGCCAGCAGCTTGACTGGACAGGGGGAAATGCCCTACGAGCAGTACTTC. This sequence encodes CASSLTGQGEMPYEQYF.

The rearrangement joins TRBV29-1 to TRBJ2-7; perhaps TRBD2 as D (6 bases). This CDR3 spans 14 amino acids. The germline V gene has CDR1 SQVTM and CDR2 ANQGSEA. V was shortened by 4 bases and J by 5 bases, with 18 bases between the two germline ends. CDR3 bases: TGCAGCGTTGGTCTCCGACTAGTGGGCAACGAGCAGTACTTC. Protein: CSVGLRLVGNEQYF.

The sample holds a few counts of this clonotype. The rearrangement uses TRBV12-3 or TRBV12-4 and TRBJ1-2, with D maybe TRBD1 (5 bases). V lost 1 base and J lost 3, with 9 bases in between. This CDR3 comprises 14 residues. CDR3 amino acids: CASSLGPGHYGYTF. DNA for the CDR3: TGTGCCAGCAGTTTAGGTCCAGGGCACTATGGCTACACCTTC.

The J gene is TRBJ2-7, the V gene TRBV6-5; the match to TRBD2 covers 8 bases. Germline V gives CDR1 MNHEY, CDR2 SVGAGI. The CDR3 totals 13 residues. V was clipped by 1 base and J by 5 bases; unmatched bases: 1. CDR3 sequence reads: CASSYWRGDEQYF. CDR3 sequence (DNA): TGTGCCAGCAGTTACTGGCGGGGGGACGAGCAGTACTTC.

This chain links TRBV10-3 with TRBJ1-4; D uncertain. Germline V gene data show CDR1 as ENHRY and CDR2 as SYGVKD. V lost 6 bases, J lost 0 bases, and 17 bases lay in between. The CDR3 runs 17 residues. CDR3 nucleotide sequence: TGTGCCATCAGGAAAAGGGTGAACAGTGCAACTAATGAAAAACTGTTTTTT. Encoded protein: CAIRKRVNSATNEKLFF.

V gene TRBV7-2 combines with J gene TRBJ1-2; no clear D gene. V was shortened by 2 bases and J by 2 bases, with 15 bases between the two germline ends. The CDR3 has 16 amino acids. Germline values: CDR1 SGHTA, CDR2 FQGNSA. CDR3 coding DNA: TGTGCCAGCAGCTTACCCCCCGGGCTAATAAACTATGGCTACACCTTC. Protein sequence: CASSLPPGLINYGYTF.

The table lists this clonotype with a few counts. The chain recombines TRBV20-1 with TRBJ2-5; D remains unclear. V was clipped by 4 bases and J by 2 bases, with 8 bases between them. The CDR3 covers 12 residues. The germline CDR1 and CDR2 sequences are DFQATT and SNEGSKA (reference sequence). The CDR3 loop reads CSANRQQETQYF. The CDR3 DNA reads TGCAGTGCTAACAGACAACAAGAGACCCAGTACTTC.

This clonotype showed up just once. V usage is TRBV5-1 and J usage is TRBJ1-2, with D perhaps TRBD1 (6 bases). CDR3 length equals 14 residues. Deletions cut 1 base from V and 3 bases from J, with 10 bases between. Germline loops: CDR1 SGHRS, CDR2 YFSETQ. The CDR3 coding sequence is TGCGCCAGCAGCTTGTATCCAGGGGACTATGGCTACACCTTC. It is translated as CASSLYPGDYGYTF.

The chain has TRBV10-2 and TRBJ2-4; 12 positions match TRBD2. The CDR3 runs to 20 residues. After removal of 5 bases from V and 0 bases from J, the junction contained 14 bases not matched to a gene. Germline values: CDR1 WSHSY, CDR2 SAAADI. The CDR3 DNA is TGCGCCAGCAGTCTCCCCGCTGGGACTAGCGGGTCTCTAGCCAAAAACATTCAGTACTTC. Translation: CASSLPAGTSGSLAKNIQYF.